Listed below are T cell receptor beta chains from one sample, sequenced in a study of control samples from healthy donors and cancer patients. Clones were sequenced by immunoSEQ multiplex PCR, and TCRdb holds only the in-frame ones, with some missing. Here the sample spans some 79,000 clones, roughly 87% being singletons. The specimen sequenced was blood. Source of these receptors: a woman in her 50s in good health. Each CDR3 is given with its conserved first and last residue. Each record gives: CDR3 protein, CDR3 DNA, clone size, D gene, J gene, V gene. D genes are given only for firm matches. Size values are once, few and many counts, or a class for expanded clones, and some rows have none.

cdr3_aa: CASSLTGANTEAFF
cdr3_nt: TGTGCCAGCAGCTTAACAGGGGCTAACACTGAAGCTTTCTTT
clone_size: .
d_call: TRBD1
j_call: TRBJ1-1
v_call: TRBV7-2

cdr3_aa: CARKSGQGGSSSYEQYF
cdr3_nt: TGTGCCAGGAAAAGTGGACAGGGGGGCTCTAGCTCCTACGAGCAGTACTTC
clone_size: .
d_call: TRBD1
j_call: TRBJ2-7
v_call: TRBV28

cdr3_aa: CASSYGGTSYYGYTF
cdr3_nt: TGTGCCAGCAGCTACGGGGGGACTTCCTACTATGGCTACACCTTC
clone_size: .
d_call: .
j_call: TRBJ1-2
v_call: TRBV2

cdr3_aa: CASSATSFYEQYF
cdr3_nt: TGTGCCAGCAGTGCTACTAGCTTCTACGAGCAGTACTTC
clone_size: .
d_call: .
j_call: TRBJ2-7
v_call: TRBV25-1

cdr3_aa: CASSQRTTYEQYF
cdr3_nt: TGTGCCAGCAGCCAACGCACGACCTACGAGCAGTACTTC
clone_size: .
d_call: .
j_call: TRBJ2-7
v_call: TRBV27

cdr3_aa: CASSVTTGELFF
cdr3_nt: TGTGCCAGCAGCGTCACCACCGGGGAGCTGTTTTTT
clone_size: .
d_call: .
j_call: TRBJ2-2
v_call: TRBV9

cdr3_aa: CASSIAPIQGAGSPLHF
cdr3_nt: TGCGCCAGCAGCATTGCCCCAATACAGGGGGCAGGGTCACCCCTCCACTTT
clone_size: .
d_call: TRBD1
j_call: TRBJ1-6
v_call: TRBV5-1

cdr3_aa: CASSQETQYF
cdr3_nt: TGTGCCAGCAGCCAAGAGACCCAGTACTTC
clone_size: medium-sized
d_call: .
j_call: TRBJ2-5
v_call: TRBV3-1/TRBV3-2

cdr3_aa: CASSLEGRGHYGYTF
cdr3_nt: TGTGCCAGCAGTCTAGAGGGAAGGGGGCACTATGGCTACACCTTC
clone_size: .
d_call: TRBD1
j_call: TRBJ1-2
v_call: TRBV6-2/TRBV6-3

cdr3_aa: CASSPSGRDNEQFF
cdr3_nt: TGTGCCAGCTCACCCTCGGGACGGGACAATGAGCAGTTCTTC
clone_size: .
d_call: .
j_call: TRBJ2-1
v_call: TRBV18

cdr3_aa: CASSVETSGTGELFF
cdr3_nt: TGTGCCAGCAGCGTAGAGACTAGCGGGACCGGGGAGCTGTTTTTT
clone_size: few
d_call: TRBD2
j_call: TRBJ2-2
v_call: TRBV9

cdr3_aa: CASSLDSQSVIPAAFF
cdr3_nt: TGCGCCAGCAGCTTGGATAGCCAGTCCGTAATTCCCGCGGCTTTCTTT
clone_size: few
d_call: .
j_call: TRBJ1-1
v_call: TRBV5-1

cdr3_aa: CASSPTTHGENTEAFF
cdr3_nt: TGTGCCAGCTCACCAACCACACACGGAGAGAACACTGAAGCTTTCTTT
clone_size: .
d_call: .
j_call: TRBJ1-1
v_call: TRBV18

cdr3_aa: CASSLVGTGNTGELFF
cdr3_nt: TGTGCCAGCAGCTTAGTTGGGACAGGGAACACCGGGGAGCTGTTTTTT
clone_size: .
d_call: TRBD1
j_call: TRBJ2-2
v_call: TRBV7-9

cdr3_aa: CASSQSWATTNEKLFF
cdr3_nt: TGCGCCAGCAGCCAAAGCTGGGCGACGACTAATGAAAAACTGTTTTTT
clone_size: .
d_call: .
j_call: TRBJ1-4
v_call: TRBV4-1

cdr3_aa: CASSPPGQGEREPPFF
cdr3_nt: TGTGCCAGCTCACCACCGGGGCAGGGTGAGCGGGAGCCCCCGTTCTTC
clone_size: .
d_call: TRBD2
j_call: TRBJ2-1
v_call: TRBV18

cdr3_aa: CASSLTGTDNEKLFF
cdr3_nt: TGTGCCAGCAGTCTAACCGGGACAGATAATGAAAAACTGTTTTTT
clone_size: .
d_call: TRBD1
j_call: TRBJ1-4
v_call: TRBV27

cdr3_aa: CASSLAEATTEAFF
cdr3_nt: TGCGCCAGCAGCTTGGCCGAGGCAACAACTGAAGCTTTCTTT
clone_size: .
d_call: .
j_call: TRBJ1-1
v_call: TRBV5-1

cdr3_aa: CASQTGGSYEQFF
cdr3_nt: TGCGCCAGCCAAACAGGGGGATCGTATGAGCAGTTCTTC
clone_size: .
d_call: TRBD1
j_call: TRBJ2-1
v_call: TRBV5-1

cdr3_aa: CASSLGPASYEQYF
cdr3_nt: TGCGCCAGCAGCTTGGGTCCAGCCTCATACGAGCAGTACTTC
clone_size: .
d_call: .
j_call: TRBJ2-7
v_call: TRBV5-1

cdr3_aa: CASSLAGEAFF
cdr3_nt: TGTGCCAGCAGCCTCGCAGGGGAAGCTTTCTTT
clone_size: .
d_call: .
j_call: TRBJ1-1
v_call: TRBV14

cdr3_aa: CASSLGDYEQYF
cdr3_nt: TGTGCCAGCAGCCTCGGGGACTACGAGCAGTACTTC
clone_size: once
d_call: .
j_call: TRBJ2-7
v_call: TRBV13

cdr3_aa: CAWSPYGAGNEKLFF
cdr3_nt: TGTGCCTGGAGTCCTTATGGGGCGGGTAATGAAAAACTGTTTTTT
clone_size: .
d_call: .
j_call: TRBJ1-4
v_call: TRBV30

cdr3_aa: CASSAGLVGNPEQYF
cdr3_nt: TGTGCCAGCAGCGCAGGACTAGTGGGGAACCCCGAGCAGTACTTC
clone_size: medium-sized
d_call: TRBD2
j_call: TRBJ2-7
v_call: TRBV7-6

cdr3_aa: CATNKTGLNEAFF
cdr3_nt: TGTGCCACAAATAAGACAGGGCTAAACGAAGCTTTCTTT
clone_size: .
d_call: TRBD1
j_call: TRBJ1-1
v_call: TRBV24-1

cdr3_aa: CASSYGGSTDTQYF
cdr3_nt: TGTGCCAGCAGTTACGGGGGGAGCACAGATACGCAGTATTTT
clone_size: .
d_call: .
j_call: TRBJ2-3
v_call: TRBV6-2/TRBV6-3

cdr3_aa: CASSQARGARDTEAFF
cdr3_nt: TGCGCCAGCAGCCAAGCGAGGGGGGCTAGGGACACTGAAGCTTTCTTT
clone_size: .
d_call: .
j_call: TRBJ1-1
v_call: TRBV4-1

cdr3_aa: CSVDGQSSYEQYF
cdr3_nt: TGCAGCGTTGATGGTCAGAGCTCCTACGAGCAGTACTTC
clone_size: once
d_call: .
j_call: TRBJ2-7
v_call: TRBV29-1

cdr3_aa: CSAREQGISRGYTF
cdr3_nt: TGCAGCGCCCGAGAACAGGGGATTTCGCGCGGCTACACCTTC
clone_size: .
d_call: TRBD1
j_call: TRBJ1-2
v_call: TRBV29-1

cdr3_aa: CASTLGQGRTEAFF
cdr3_nt: TGTGCCAGCACCTTGGGACAGGGGAGGACTGAAGCTTTCTTT
clone_size: .
d_call: TRBD1
j_call: TRBJ1-1
v_call: TRBV3-1/TRBV3-2

cdr3_aa: CASSLGGPYGYTF
cdr3_nt: TGTGCCAGCAGCTTGGGGGGCCCTTATGGCTACACCTTC
clone_size: few
d_call: .
j_call: TRBJ1-2
v_call: TRBV5-6

cdr3_aa: CSESDSTSNTQYF
cdr3_nt: TGCAGCGAATCAGATTCGACATCAAATACGCAGTATTTT
clone_size: .
d_call: .
j_call: TRBJ2-3
v_call: TRBV29-1

cdr3_aa: CASSSARASRTDTQYF
cdr3_nt: TGCGCCAGCAGTTCCGCCCGGGCTAGTAGGACAGATACGCAGTATTTT
clone_size: .
d_call: .
j_call: TRBJ2-3
v_call: TRBV5-1

cdr3_aa: CAVTGGADTQYF
cdr3_nt: TGTGCCGTCACAGGGGGCGCGGATACGCAGTATTTT
clone_size: .
d_call: TRBD1
j_call: TRBJ2-3
v_call: TRBV10-3

cdr3_aa: CASSYSTTGPSYEQYF
cdr3_nt: TGTGCCAGCAGTTACTCCACAACAGGGCCCTCCTACGAGCAGTACTTC
clone_size: .
d_call: .
j_call: TRBJ2-7
v_call: TRBV6-5

cdr3_aa: CAISESLDYGYTF
cdr3_nt: TGTGCCATCAGTGAGTCCCTGGACTATGGCTACACCTTC
clone_size: .
d_call: .
j_call: TRBJ1-2
v_call: TRBV10-3

cdr3_aa: CASSSRAGGELAKNIQYF
cdr3_nt: TGTGCCAGCAGCTCGAGGGCAGGGGGCGAACTAGCCAAAAACATTCAGTACTTC
clone_size: .
d_call: TRBD1
j_call: TRBJ2-4
v_call: TRBV7-6

cdr3_aa: CASSLFGYTEAFF
cdr3_nt: TGTGCCAGCAGCTTATTTGGGTACACTGAAGCTTTCTTT
clone_size: few
d_call: .
j_call: TRBJ1-1
v_call: TRBV7-9

cdr3_aa: CASSLTHLGRRDNEQFF
cdr3_nt: TGTGCCAGCAGCCTTACCCATTTAGGGCGGCGGGACAATGAGCAGTTCTTC
clone_size: few
d_call: .
j_call: TRBJ2-1
v_call: TRBV7-8

cdr3_aa: CASHTGVYGYTF
cdr3_nt: TGTGCCAGTCACACAGGGGTATATGGCTACACCTTC
clone_size: .
d_call: TRBD1
j_call: TRBJ1-2
v_call: TRBV2

cdr3_aa: CASVAGTNEQYF
cdr3_nt: TGTGCCTCAGTGGCGGGAACAAACGAGCAGTACTTC
clone_size: .
d_call: .
j_call: TRBJ2-7
v_call: TRBV30

cdr3_aa: CSVDTNYGYTF
cdr3_nt: TGCAGCGTTGACACTAACTATGGCTACACCTTC
clone_size: .
d_call: .
j_call: TRBJ1-2
v_call: TRBV29-1

cdr3_aa: CASSHAGVEGSFF
cdr3_nt: TGTGCCAGCAGCCATGCAGGGGTAGAAGGATCTTTCTTT
clone_size: few
d_call: .
j_call: TRBJ1-1
v_call: TRBV12-3/TRBV12-4

cdr3_aa: CASSIGGNDYGYTF
cdr3_nt: TGTGCCAGCAGTATAGGAGGCAACGACTATGGCTACACCTTC
clone_size: .
d_call: .
j_call: TRBJ1-2
v_call: TRBV28

cdr3_aa: CASSRQVSHTGELFF
cdr3_nt: TGTGCCAGCAGCCGTCAGGTCAGTCACACCGGGGAGCTGTTTTTT
clone_size: .
d_call: .
j_call: TRBJ2-2
v_call: TRBV3-1/TRBV3-2

cdr3_aa: CSVGGSSYNEQFF
cdr3_nt: TGCAGCGTTGGAGGAAGCTCCTACAATGAGCAGTTCTTC
clone_size: .
d_call: .
j_call: TRBJ2-1
v_call: TRBV29-1

cdr3_aa: CASSSTQEQFF
cdr3_nt: TGTGCCAGCAGCTCGACCCAGGAGCAGTTCTTC
clone_size: .
d_call: .
j_call: TRBJ2-1
v_call: TRBV6-2/TRBV6-3

cdr3_aa: CASSQDGQLQETQYF
cdr3_nt: TGTGCCAGCAGCCAAGACGGGCAGCTCCAAGAGACCCAGTACTTC
clone_size: .
d_call: .
j_call: TRBJ2-5
v_call: TRBV4-2

cdr3_aa: CASSPRAPNEKLFF
cdr3_nt: TGTGCCAGCAGTCCCCGGGCCCCTAATGAAAAACTGTTTTTT
clone_size: once
d_call: .
j_call: TRBJ1-4
v_call: TRBV27

cdr3_aa: CSVEDLSGQGGAEQYF
cdr3_nt: TGCAGCGTTGAAGATCTTTCGGGACAGGGGGGCGCCGAGCAGTACTTC
clone_size: .
d_call: TRBD1
j_call: TRBJ2-7
v_call: TRBV29-1

cdr3_aa: CASAPWGIGASDTQYF
cdr3_nt: TGTGCTAGTGCCCCCTGGGGGATCGGGGCAAGCGATACGCAGTATTTT
clone_size: .
d_call: .
j_call: TRBJ2-3
v_call: TRBV12-5

cdr3_aa: CASSQEGRLAGNTGEQFF
cdr3_nt: TGTGCCAGCAGCCAAGAGGGTCGACTAGCGGGGAATACGGGTGAGCAGTTCTTC
clone_size: .
d_call: TRBD2
j_call: TRBJ2-1
v_call: TRBV3-1/TRBV3-2

cdr3_aa: CASSGAGGVSYNEQFF
cdr3_nt: TGTGCCAGCAGTGGGGCGGGAGGCGTATCCTACAATGAGCAGTTCTTC
clone_size: .
d_call: TRBD2
j_call: TRBJ2-1
v_call: TRBV28

cdr3_aa: CASSPLGGAEAFF
cdr3_nt: TGTGCCAGCAGCCCACTGGGGGGGGCTGAAGCTTTCTTT
clone_size: .
d_call: .
j_call: TRBJ1-1
v_call: TRBV28

cdr3_aa: CASSDLKLGYEQYF
cdr3_nt: TGTGCCAGCAGTGATCTGAAATTGGGGTACGAGCAGTACTTC
clone_size: .
d_call: .
j_call: TRBJ2-7
v_call: TRBV25-1

cdr3_aa: CASSSGTGRGDQPQHF
cdr3_nt: TGCGCCAGCAGCTCAGGGACAGGGAGAGGGGATCAGCCCCAGCATTTT
clone_size: .
d_call: TRBD1
j_call: TRBJ1-5
v_call: TRBV5-1

cdr3_aa: CASSLVSQGSYEQYF
cdr3_nt: TGTGCCAGCAGCTTGGTCTCCCAGGGTTCCTACGAGCAGTACTTC
clone_size: .
d_call: .
j_call: TRBJ2-7
v_call: TRBV5-5